The TCR beta chain described here comes from a study of monozygotic twins with inflammatory bowel disease. In the case of this clonotype: Its antigen is not identified.

Blood samples, whole and unsorted for T cells, yielded the isolated total RNA. A total RNA quantity of roughly 3,300 ng went into each TCR library. Reanalyzing the 5' RACE reads, TCRdb keeps one entry per CDR3 protein, without DNA. Its table records about 450,000 distinct CDR3 sequences. This CDR3 contains 14 residues. Germline CDR1 is SGHRS and CDR2 is YFSETQ. Overall study results and limits: Results did not support any single strong IBD-associated signal or clonotype.

The sequence was obtained from a human donor with ulcerative colitis or Crohn's disease, or a healthy co-twin of an affected twin (not recorded which). The chain employs TRBV5-1 and TRBJ2-3; the D call from TCRdb, TRBD1, cannot be confirmed without DNA. What was sequenced was blood. The CDR3 here is CASRDRAGTDTQYF.